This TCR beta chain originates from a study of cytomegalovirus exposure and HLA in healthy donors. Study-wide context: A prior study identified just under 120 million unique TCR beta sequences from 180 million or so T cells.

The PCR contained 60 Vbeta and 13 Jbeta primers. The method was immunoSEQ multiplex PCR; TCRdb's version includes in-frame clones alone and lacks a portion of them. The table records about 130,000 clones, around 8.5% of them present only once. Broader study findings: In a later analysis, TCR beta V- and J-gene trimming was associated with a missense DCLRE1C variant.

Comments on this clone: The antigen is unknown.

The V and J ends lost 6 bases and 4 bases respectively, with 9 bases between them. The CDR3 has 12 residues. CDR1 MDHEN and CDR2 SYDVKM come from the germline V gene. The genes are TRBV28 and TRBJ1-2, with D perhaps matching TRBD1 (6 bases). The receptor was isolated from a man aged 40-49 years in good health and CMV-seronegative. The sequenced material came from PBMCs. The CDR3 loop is CASSTTGYGYTF. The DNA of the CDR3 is TGTGCCAGCAGCACGACAGGCTATGGCTACACCTTC.